This TCR beta chain was recorded in a study of CD8+ T cells in alopecia areata. The germline CDR1 and CDR2 sequences are LNHNV and YYDKDF (reference sequence). The CDR3 length is 12 residues. Trimming shortened V by 5 bases and J by 4 bases, and 9 bases separated the two germline ends. As to treatment: oral pan-JAK inhibitor, 5-10 mg twice daily. This clone appeared a single time. Investigators isolated RNA and reverse transcribed it into cDNA to act as the sequencing template. Sequencing was performed with immunoSEQ multiplex PCR; in TCRdb, only in-frame clones are kept and a portion is missing. The sample records 90,000 to 150,000 clones, more than 40% being singletons.

The sequence was obtained from a human donor with alopecia areata. The V call is TRBV15, the J call TRBJ2-7; D not resolved. Material: CD4+ T cells sorted from blood, obtained at week 4, from a patient treated with tofacitinib. CDR3 region: CATSGSRYEQYF. The DNA of the CDR3 is TGTGCCACCAGCGGCAGTAGGTACGAGCAGTACTTC.